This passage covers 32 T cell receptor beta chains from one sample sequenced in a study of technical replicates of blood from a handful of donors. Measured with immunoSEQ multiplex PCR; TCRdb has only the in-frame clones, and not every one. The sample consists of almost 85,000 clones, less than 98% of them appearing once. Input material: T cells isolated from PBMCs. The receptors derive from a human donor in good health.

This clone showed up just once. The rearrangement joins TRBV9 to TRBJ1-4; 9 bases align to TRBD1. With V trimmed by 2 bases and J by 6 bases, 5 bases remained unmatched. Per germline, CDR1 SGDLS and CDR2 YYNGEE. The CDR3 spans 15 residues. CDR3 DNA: TGTGCCAGCAGCGTTTCGACAGGGGGAGATGAAAAACTGTTTTTT. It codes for CASSVSTGGDEKLFF. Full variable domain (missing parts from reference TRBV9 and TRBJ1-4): DSGVTQTPKHLITATGQRVTLRCSPRSGDLSVYWYQQSLDQGLQFLIQYYNGEERAKGNILERFSAQQFPDLHSELNLSSLELGDSALYFCASSVSTGGDEKLFFGSGTQLSVL.

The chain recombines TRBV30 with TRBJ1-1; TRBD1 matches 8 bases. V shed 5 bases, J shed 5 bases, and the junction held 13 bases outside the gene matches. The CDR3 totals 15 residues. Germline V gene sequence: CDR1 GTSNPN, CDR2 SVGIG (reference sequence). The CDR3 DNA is TGTGCCTGGTCTATATGGGGACAGGTAAATACTGAAGCTTTCTTT. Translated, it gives CAWSIWGQVNTEAFF. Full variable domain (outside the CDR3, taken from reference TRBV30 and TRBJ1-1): SQTIHQWPATLVQPVGSPLSLECTVEGTSNPNLYWYRQAAGRGLQLLFYSVGIGQISSEVPQNLSASRPQDRQFILSSKKLLLSDSGFYLCAWSIWGQVNTEAFFGQGTRLTVV.

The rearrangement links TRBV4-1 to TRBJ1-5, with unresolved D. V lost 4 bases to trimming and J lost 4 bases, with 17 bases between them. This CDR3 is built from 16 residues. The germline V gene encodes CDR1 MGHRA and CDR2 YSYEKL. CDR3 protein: CASSLFLKSTNQPQHF. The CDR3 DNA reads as TGCGCCAGCAGCCTCTTCTTGAAGTCCACAAATCAGCCCCAGCATTTT.

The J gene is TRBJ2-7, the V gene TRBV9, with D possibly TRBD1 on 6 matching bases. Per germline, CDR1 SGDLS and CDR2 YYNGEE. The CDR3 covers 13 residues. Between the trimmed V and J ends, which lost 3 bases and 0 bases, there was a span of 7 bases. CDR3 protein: CASSGTASYEQYF. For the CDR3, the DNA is TGTGCCAGCAGCGGGACAGCCTCCTACGAGCAGTACTTC. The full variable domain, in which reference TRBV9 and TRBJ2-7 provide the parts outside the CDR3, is DSGVTQTPKHLITATGQRVTLRCSPRSGDLSVYWYQQSLDQGLQFLIQYYNGEERAKGNILERFSAQQFPDLHSELNLSSLELGDSALYFCASSGTASYEQYFGPGTRLTVT.

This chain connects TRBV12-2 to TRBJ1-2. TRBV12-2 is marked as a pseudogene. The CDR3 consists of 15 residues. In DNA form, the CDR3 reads TGTGCAAGTCGCTTAATCCCGGCCCCCGAGGAAGGCTACACCTTC. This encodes CASRLIPAPEEGYTF.

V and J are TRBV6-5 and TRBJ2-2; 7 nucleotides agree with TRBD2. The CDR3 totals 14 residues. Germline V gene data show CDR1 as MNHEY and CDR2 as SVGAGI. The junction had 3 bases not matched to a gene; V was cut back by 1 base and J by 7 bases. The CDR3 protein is CASSYWEGNGELFF. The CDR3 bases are TGTGCCAGCAGTTACTGGGAGGGGAACGGGGAGCTGTTTTTT.

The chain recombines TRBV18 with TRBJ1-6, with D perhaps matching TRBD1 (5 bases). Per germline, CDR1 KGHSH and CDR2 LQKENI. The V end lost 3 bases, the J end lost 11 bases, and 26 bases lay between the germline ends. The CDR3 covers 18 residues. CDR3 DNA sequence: TGTGCCAGCTCACCCATACCTGGACAAAGGAAGAATGGGGCACCCCTCCACTTT. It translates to CASSPIPGQRKNGAPLHF. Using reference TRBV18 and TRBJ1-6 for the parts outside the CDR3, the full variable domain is NAGVMQNPRHLVRRRGQEARLRCSPMKGHSHVYWYRQLPEEGLKFMVYLQKENIIDESGMPKERFSAEFPKEGPSILRIQQVVRGDSAAYFCASSPIPGQRKNGAPLHFGNGTRLTVT.

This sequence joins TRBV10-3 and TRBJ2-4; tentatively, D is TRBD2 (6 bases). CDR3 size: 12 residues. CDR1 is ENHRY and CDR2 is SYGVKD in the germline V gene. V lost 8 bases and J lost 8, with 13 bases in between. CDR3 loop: CAISGGEDIQYF. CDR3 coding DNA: TGTGCCATCTCCGGGGGTGAGGACATTCAGTACTTC.

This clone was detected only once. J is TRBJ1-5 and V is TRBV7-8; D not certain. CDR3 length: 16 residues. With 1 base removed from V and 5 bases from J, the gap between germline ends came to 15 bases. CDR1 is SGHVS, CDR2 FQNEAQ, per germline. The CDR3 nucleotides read TGTGCCAGCAGCTTAGAGGTTAACAGAGTAGATCAGCCCCAGCATTTT. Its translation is CASSLEVNRVDQPQHF.

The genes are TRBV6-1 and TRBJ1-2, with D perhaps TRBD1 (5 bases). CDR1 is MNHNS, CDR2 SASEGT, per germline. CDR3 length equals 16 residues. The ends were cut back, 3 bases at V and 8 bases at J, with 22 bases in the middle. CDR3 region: CASSEGGGLNLRGYTF. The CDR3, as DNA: TGTGCCAGCAGTGAGGGGGGAGGGTTAAACCTTAGGGGCTACACCTTC.

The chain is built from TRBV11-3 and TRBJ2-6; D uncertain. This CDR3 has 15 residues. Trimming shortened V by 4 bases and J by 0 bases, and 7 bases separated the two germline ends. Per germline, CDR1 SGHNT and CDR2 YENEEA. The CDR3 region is CASSSPLSGANVLTF. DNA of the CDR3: TGTGCCAGCAGCTCTCCACTCTCTGGGGCCAACGTCCTGACTTTC.

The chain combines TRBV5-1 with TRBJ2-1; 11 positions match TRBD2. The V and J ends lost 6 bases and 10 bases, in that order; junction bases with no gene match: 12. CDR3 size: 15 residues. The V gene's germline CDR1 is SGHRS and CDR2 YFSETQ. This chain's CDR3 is CASTSRLAGSGEQFF. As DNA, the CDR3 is TGCGCCAGCACCAGCCGACTAGCGGGGAGTGGGGAGCAGTTCTTC.

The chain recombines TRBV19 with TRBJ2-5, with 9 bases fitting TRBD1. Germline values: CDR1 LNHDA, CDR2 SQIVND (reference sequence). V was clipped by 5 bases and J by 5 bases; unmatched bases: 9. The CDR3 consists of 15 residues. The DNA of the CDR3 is TGTGCCAGTAGTTGGGGACAGGGAGTAGGGGAGACCCAGTACTTC. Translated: CASSWGQGVGETQYF.

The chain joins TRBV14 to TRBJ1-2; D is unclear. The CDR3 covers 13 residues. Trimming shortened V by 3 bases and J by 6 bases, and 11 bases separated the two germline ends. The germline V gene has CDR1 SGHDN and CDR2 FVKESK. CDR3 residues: CASSHFGGNGYTF. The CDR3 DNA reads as TGTGCCAGCAGCCATTTCGGAGGGAATGGCTACACCTTC.

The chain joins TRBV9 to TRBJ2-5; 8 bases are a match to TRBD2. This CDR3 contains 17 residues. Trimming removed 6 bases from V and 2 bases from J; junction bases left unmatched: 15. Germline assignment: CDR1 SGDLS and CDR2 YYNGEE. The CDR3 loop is CASTISGGLENQETQYF. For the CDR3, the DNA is TGTGCCAGCACCATAAGCGGGGGACTGGAGAATCAAGAGACCCAGTACTTC.

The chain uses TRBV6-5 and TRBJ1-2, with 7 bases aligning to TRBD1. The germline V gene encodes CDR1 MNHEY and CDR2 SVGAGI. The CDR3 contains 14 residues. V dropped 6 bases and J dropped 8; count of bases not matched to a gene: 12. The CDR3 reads CASRLDTGVKGYTF. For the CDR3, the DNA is TGTGCCAGCAGACTAGATACAGGGGTTAAAGGCTACACCTTC.

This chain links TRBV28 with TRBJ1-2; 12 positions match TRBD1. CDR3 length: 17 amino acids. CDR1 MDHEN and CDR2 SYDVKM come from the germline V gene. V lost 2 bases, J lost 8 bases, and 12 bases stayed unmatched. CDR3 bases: TGTGCCAGCAGTTTACTCCTTCCGGGACAGGGGGCGCAGGGCTACACCTTC. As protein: CASSLLLPGQGAQGYTF.

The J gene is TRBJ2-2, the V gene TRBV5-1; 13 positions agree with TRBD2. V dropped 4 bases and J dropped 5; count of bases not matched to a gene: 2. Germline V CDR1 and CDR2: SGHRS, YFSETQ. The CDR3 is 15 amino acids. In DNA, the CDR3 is TGCGCCAGCAGCCTGGGACTAGCGGGAACCGGGGAGCTGTTTTTT. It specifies CASSLGLAGTGELFF.

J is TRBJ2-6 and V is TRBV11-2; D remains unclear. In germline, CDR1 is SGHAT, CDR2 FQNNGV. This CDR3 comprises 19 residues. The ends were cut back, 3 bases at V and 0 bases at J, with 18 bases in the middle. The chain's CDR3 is CASSFRRQIVDSGANVLTF. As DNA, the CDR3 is TGTGCCAGCAGCTTCCGCAGGCAAATAGTGGACTCTGGGGCCAACGTCCTGACTTTC.

CDR3 amino acids: CAWRVRGTISGNTIYF. CDR3 nucleotides: TGTGCCTGGAGGGTCCGGGGGACGATCTCTGGAAACACCATATATTTT. V gene TRBV30 combines with J gene TRBJ1-3, with a possible D match to TRBD1 (5 bases). The CDR3 runs to 16 residues. The V end was cut by 3 bases, the J end by 0 bases, with 15 bases between. Germline CDR1 is GTSNPN and CDR2 is SVGIG (reference sequence).

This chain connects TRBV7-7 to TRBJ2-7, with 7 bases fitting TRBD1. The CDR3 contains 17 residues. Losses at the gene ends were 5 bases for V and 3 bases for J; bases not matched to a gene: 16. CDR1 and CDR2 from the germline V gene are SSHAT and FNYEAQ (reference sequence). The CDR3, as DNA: TGTGCCAGCAGCCCGAAGAAAAAAGGACAGGAAATCTACGAGCAGTACTTC. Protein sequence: CASSPKKKGQEIYEQYF.

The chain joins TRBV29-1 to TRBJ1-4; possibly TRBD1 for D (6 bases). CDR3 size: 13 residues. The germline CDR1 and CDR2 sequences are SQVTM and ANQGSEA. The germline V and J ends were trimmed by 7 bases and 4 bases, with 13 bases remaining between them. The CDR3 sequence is CSATGQYNEKLFF. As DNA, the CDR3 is TGCAGCGCGACCGGACAGTATAATGAAAAACTGTTTTTT.

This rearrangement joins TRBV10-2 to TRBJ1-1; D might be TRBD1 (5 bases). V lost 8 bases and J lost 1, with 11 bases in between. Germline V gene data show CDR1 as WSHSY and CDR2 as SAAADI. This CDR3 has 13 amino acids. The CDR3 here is CASQTQGNTEAFF. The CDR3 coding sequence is TGCGCCAGCCAGACTCAGGGGAACACTGAAGCTTTCTTT.

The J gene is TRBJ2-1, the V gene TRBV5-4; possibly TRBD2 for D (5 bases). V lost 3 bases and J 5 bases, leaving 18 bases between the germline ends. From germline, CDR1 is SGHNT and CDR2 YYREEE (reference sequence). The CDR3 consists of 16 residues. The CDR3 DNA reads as TGTGCCAGCAGCTCCGGCGGCGGGTTGGCCCACAATGAGCAGTTCTTC. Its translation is CASSSGGGLAHNEQFF.

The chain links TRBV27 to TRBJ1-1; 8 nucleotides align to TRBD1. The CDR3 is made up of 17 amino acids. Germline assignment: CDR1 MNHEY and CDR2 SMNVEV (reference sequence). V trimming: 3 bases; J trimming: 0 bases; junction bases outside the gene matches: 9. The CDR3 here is CASSLVTGANMNTEAFF. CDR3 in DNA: TGTGCCAGCAGTTTGGTGACAGGGGCTAACATGAACACTGAAGCTTTCTTT.

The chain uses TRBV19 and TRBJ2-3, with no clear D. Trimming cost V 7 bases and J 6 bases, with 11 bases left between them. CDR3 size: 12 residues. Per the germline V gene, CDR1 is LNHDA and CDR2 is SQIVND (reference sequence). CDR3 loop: CASKNYGDTQYF. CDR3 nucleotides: TGTGCCAGTAAAAACTACGGGGATACGCAGTATTTT.

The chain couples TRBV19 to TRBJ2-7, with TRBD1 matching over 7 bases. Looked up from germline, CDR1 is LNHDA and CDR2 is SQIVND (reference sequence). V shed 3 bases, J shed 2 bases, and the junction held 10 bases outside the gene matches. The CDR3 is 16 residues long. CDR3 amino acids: CASSMGLGTVTYEQYF. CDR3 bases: TGTGCCAGTAGTATGGGCCTTGGGACAGTGACCTACGAGCAGTACTTC.

The DNA for the CDR3 is TGTGCCAGCAGCTTGGACACCTCTAACTATGGCTACACCTTC. Protein: CASSLDTSNYGYTF. The J gene is TRBJ1-2, the V gene TRBV5-4; D is unclear. Germline CDR1 SGHNT, CDR2 YYREEE (reference sequence). Trimming stripped 0 bases from V and 0 bases from J, with 6 bases between. The CDR3 sequence is 14 residues long.

CDR3 in amino acids: CASSYFRDRGIEQFF. The CDR3 DNA reads as TGTGCCAGCAGTTACTTCCGGGACAGGGGGATTGAGCAGTTCTTC. This sequence joins TRBV6-5 and TRBJ2-1; 11 bases agree with TRBD1. CDR3 length: 15 residues. The ends lost 1 base at V and 9 bases at J; junction bases unmatched: 5. Per the germline V gene, CDR1 is MNHEY and CDR2 is SVGAGI.

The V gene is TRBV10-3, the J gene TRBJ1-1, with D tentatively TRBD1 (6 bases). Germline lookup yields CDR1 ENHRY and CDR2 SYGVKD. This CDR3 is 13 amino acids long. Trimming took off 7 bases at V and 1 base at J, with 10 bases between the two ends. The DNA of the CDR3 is TGTGCCATCAAGCCGGACAGGAACACTGAAGCTTTCTTT. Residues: CAIKPDRNTEAFF.

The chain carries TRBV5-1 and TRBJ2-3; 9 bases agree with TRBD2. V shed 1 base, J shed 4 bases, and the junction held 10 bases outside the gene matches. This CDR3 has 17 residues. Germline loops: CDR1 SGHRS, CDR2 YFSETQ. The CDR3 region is CASSLSDLAGISDTQYF. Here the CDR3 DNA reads TGCGCCAGCAGCTTGTCGGATCTAGCGGGAATTTCAGATACGCAGTATTTT.

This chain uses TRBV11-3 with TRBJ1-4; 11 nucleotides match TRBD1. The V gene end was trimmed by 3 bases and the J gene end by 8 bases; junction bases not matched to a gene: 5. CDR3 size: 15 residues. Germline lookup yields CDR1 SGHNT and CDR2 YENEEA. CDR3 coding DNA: TGTGCCAGCAGCTTCGGGGACAGGGGGAACGAAAAACTGTTTTTT. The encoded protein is CASSFGDRGNEKLFF.